Given below is one T cell receptor beta chain in context. Its target is not known. These data originate in a study of Graves' ophthalmopathy and Graves' hyperthyroidism. Study-level findings and limits: Among expanded thyroid clonotypes above 0.001 frequency, most also occurred in blood.

From germline, CDR1 is LGHDT and CDR2 YNNKEL (reference sequence). This CDR3 spans 15 amino acids. The V and J ends lost 2 bases and 4 bases, in that order; junction bases with no gene match: 5. Investigators amplified TCR beta CDR3 regions from RNA transcripts. The first round was an RT-PCR with HTBI primers, and the second round was a multiplex PCR. TCRdb called the multiplex PCR reads again in MiXCR, with one record for every CDR3 protein. Among over a million distinct CDR3 sequences listed, less than 45% were seen once. The evidence that diagnosis relied on was clinical symptoms, serum thyroxine, TRAb, thyroid ultrasound and orbital computed tomography.

The receptor comes from an adult man with Graves' hyperthyroidism. The chain joins TRBV3-1 to TRBJ2-7; 10 bases fit TRBD1. Sequenced input: peripheral blood or thyroid tissue (not recorded which). The CDR3 is CASSQRQGASYEQYF. CDR3 DNA sequence: TGTGCCAGCAGCCAAAGACAGGGGGCTAGTTACGAGCAGTACTTC.